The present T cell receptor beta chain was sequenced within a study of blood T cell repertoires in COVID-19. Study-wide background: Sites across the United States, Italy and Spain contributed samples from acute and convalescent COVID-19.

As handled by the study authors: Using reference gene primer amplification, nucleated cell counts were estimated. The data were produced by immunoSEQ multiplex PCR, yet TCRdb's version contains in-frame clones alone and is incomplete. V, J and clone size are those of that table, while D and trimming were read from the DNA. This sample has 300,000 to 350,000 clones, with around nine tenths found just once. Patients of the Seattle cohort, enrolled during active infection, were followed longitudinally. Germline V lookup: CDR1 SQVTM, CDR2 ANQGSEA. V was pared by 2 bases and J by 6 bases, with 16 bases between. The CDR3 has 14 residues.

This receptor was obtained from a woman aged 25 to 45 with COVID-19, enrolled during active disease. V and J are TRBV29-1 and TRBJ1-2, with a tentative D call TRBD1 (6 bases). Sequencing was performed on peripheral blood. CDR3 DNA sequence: TGCAGCGTTGAAAACAGGGAAGAGGGTCATGGCTACACCTTC. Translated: CSVENREEGHGYTF.